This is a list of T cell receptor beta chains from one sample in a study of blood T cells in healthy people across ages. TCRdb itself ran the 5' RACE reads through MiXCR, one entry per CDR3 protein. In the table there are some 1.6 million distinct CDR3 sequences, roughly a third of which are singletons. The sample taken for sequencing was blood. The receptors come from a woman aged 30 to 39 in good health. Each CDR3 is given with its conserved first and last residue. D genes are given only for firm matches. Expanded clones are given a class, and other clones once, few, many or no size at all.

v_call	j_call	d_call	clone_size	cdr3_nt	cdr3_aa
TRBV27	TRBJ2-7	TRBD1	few	TGTGCCAGCAGTTGGGCGACAGGGTACGAGCAGTACTTC	CASSWATGYEQYF
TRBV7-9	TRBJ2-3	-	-	TGTGCCAGCAGTCAATGGGGGACCTTGGGGTCGACAGATACGCAGTATTTT	CASSQWGTLGSTDTQYF
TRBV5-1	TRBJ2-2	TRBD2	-	TGCGCCAGCAGCTTGTCCGGGGGGTTCGGGGAGCTGTTTTTT	CASSLSGGFGELFF
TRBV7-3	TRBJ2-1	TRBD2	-	TGTGCCAGCAGCCCCTGGGAGGGCAAGATGAGCAATGAGCAGTTCTTC	CASSPWEGKMSNEQFF
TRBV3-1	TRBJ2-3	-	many	TGTGCCAGCAGCCAAGATAGGCTTTACCCGCAGTATTTT	CASSQDRLYPQYF
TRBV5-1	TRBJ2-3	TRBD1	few	TGCGCCAGCAGACCTCCGGGACAGGGTCAGGTAGATACGCAGTATTTT	CASRPPGQGQVDTQYF
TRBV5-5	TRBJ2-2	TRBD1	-	TGTGCCAGCATCCCCGGGACAGGGGACACCGGGGAGCTGTTTTTT	CASIPGTGDTGELFF
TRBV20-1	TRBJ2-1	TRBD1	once	TGCAGTGCGACGGGACAGGGCCTAAATGAGCAGTTCTTC	CSATGQGLNEQFF
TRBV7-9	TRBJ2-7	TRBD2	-	TGTGCCAGCAGCTTAGCGTCTATGCGGGAGGGCGACGAGCAGTACTTC	CASSLASMREGDEQYF
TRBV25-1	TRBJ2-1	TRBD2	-	TGTGCCAGCAGTGAATTAGTAGGCGGGGGGGCATACAATGAGCAGTTCTTC	CASSELVGGGAYNEQFF
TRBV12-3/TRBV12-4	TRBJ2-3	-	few	TGTGCCAGCACCCCGGGGGTGGGTCCGCAGTATTTT	CASTPGVGPQYF
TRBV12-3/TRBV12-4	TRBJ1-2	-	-	TGTGCCAGCAGTCCCGACAGTGGAGCTAACTATGGCTACACCTTC	CASSPDSGANYGYTF
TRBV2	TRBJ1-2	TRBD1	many	TGTGCCAGCAGGGGACAGGGAAACTATGGCTACACCTTC	CASRGQGNYGYTF
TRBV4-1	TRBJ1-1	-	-	TGCGCCAGCAGCCAAATCGGGGAGAACACTGAAGCTTTCTTT	CASSQIGENTEAFF
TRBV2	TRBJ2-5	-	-	TGTGCCAGCAGTGAAGTAGCTAGCGAGGCCAAAGAGACCCAGTACTTC	CASSEVASEAKETQYF
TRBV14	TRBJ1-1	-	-	TGTGCCAGCAGCCAAGATCGAGGGGGGAGTTTGAACACTGAAGCTTTCTTT	CASSQDRGGSLNTEAFF
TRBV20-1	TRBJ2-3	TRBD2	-	TGCAGTGCTAGTCGTAGCGGGAGGGTGGATACGCAGTATTTT	CSASRSGRVDTQYF
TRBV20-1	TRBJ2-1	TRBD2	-	TGCAGTGCTAGGGCGGGGGTACACAATGAGCAGTTCTTC	CSARAGVHNEQFF
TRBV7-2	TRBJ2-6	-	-	TGTGCCAGCAGCCTCGCCTTGTTTGGGGCCAACGTCATGACTTTC	CASSLALFGANVMTF
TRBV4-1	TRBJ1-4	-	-	TGCGCCAGCAGAAGGACCACAGGGATGATCGAAAAACTGTTTTTT	CASRRTTGMIEKLFF
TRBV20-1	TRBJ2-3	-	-	TGCAGTGCTAGAGATGGTCGTCAAGTAGATACGCAGTATTTT	CSARDGRQVDTQYF
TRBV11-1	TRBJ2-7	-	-	TGTGCCGGCAGCTTAGCGAGCAGTCTAGCGCTCGAGCAGTACTTC	CAGSLASSLALEQYF
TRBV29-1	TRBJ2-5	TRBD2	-	TGCAGCGTCCCCGGACTAGCGGGGGGCCAGGAGACCCAGTACTTC	CSVPGLAGGQETQYF
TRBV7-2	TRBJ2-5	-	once	TGTGCCAGCAGCTTAGGATACCAAGAGACCCTGTACTTC	CASSLGYQETLYF
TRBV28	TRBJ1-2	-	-	TGTGCCAGCAGAAAACAGGGCTACTATGGCTACACCTTC	CASRKQGYYGYTF
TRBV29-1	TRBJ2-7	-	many	TGCAGCGTCCGAAGTCGGCTAGCCGGTAACGAGCAGTACTTC	CSVRSRLAGNEQYF
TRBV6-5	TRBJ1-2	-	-	TGTGCCAGCAGTTACGGCAGCCGGGGTCATGGCTACACCTTC	CASSYGSRGHGYTF
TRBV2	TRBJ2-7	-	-	TGTGCCCGTTCGACCGCGCAGAGCTCCTACGAGCAGTACTTC	CARSTAQSSYEQYF
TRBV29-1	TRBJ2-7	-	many	TGCAGCGTTTCGGGTAGGGGCGAGCAGTACTTC	CSVSGRGEQYF
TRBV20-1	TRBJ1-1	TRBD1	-	TGCAGTACGGGGGGACACAGGGGTATTCGCACTGAAGCTTTCTTT	CSTGGHRGIRTEAFF
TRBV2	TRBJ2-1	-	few	TGTGCCAGCAGTGGCATACAGGGAGCTGAGCAGTTCTTC	CASSGIQGAEQFF
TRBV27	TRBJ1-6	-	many	TGTGCCAGCAGTTTGGACAGTCGATCACCCCTCCACTTT	CASSLDSRSPLHF
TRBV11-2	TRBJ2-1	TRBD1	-	TGTGCCAGCAGCTCCGGGTGGACAGGGGGAAATGAGCAGTTCTTC	CASSSGWTGGNEQFF
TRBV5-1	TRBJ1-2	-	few	TGCGCCAGCAGCGAGGGACCGTCCTATGGCTACACCTTC	CASSEGPSYGYTF
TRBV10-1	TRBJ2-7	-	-	TGCGCCAGCAGTGAGTCCCTCACGGGAATGAACGAGCAGTACTTC	CASSESLTGMNEQYF
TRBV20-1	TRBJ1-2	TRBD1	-	TGCAGTGCTGGAGATCCGGGACAGGCGAGTGGCTACACCTTC	CSAGDPGQASGYTF
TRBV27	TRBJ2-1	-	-	TGTGCCAGCAGTGGGTGGGGGGCTGTAAAAGACAATGAGCAGTTCTTC	CASSGWGAVKDNEQFF
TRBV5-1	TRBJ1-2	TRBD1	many	TGCGCCAGCAGCACGGAGCCGGGACAGGGGGCTGGAGGCTACACCTTC	CASSTEPGQGAGGYTF
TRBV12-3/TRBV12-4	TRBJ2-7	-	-	TGTGCCAGCAGTTTAGGGGCCAGTCCCGCTGGCTACGAGCAGTACTTC	CASSLGASPAGYEQYF
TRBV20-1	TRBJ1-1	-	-	TGCAGTGCTAGAGATGTTTACTTTAGTACAGGGTTGAGGACTGAAGCTTTCTTT	CSARDVYFSTGLRTEAFF
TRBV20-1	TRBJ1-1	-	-	TGCAGTGCCCCTTCTGGACGGAGGAACACTGAAGCTTTCTTT	CSAPSGRRNTEAFF
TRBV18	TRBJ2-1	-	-	TGTGCCAGCTCACCGGATCAGGGCAATGAGCAGTTCTTC	CASSPDQGNEQFF
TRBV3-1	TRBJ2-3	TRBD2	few	TGTGCCAGCAGCCGCTACGGACTAGCGGGAGGCTCTAGCACAGATACGCAGTATTTT	CASSRYGLAGGSSTDTQYF
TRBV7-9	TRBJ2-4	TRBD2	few	TGTGCCAGCAGCTTATATCCCGGGACTAGCAAAAACATTCAGTACTTC	CASSLYPGTSKNIQYF
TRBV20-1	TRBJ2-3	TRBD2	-	TGCAGTGCTAGGTCCATGGGACTAGCGGCTCCCAACACAGATACGCAGTATTTT	CSARSMGLAAPNTDTQYF
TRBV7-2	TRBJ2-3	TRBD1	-	TGTGCCAGCAGACCAGGGGGCCCAGATACGCAGTATTTT	CASRPGGPDTQYF
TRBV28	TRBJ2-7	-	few	TGTGCCACCAATTGGGCCGAGAGCTCCTACGAGCAGTACTTC	CATNWAESSYEQYF
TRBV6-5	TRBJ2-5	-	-	TGTGCCAGCAGTTACTCGATTGCCCAGGCTACCAAGGAGACCCAGTACTTC	CASSYSIAQATKETQYF
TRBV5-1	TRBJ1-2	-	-	TGCGCCAGCAGCTTGAAACCCGACACCGCGAGAGGCTACACCTTC	CASSLKPDTARGYTF
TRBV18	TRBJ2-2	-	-	TGTGCCAGCTCACCACTACAGGGTAGCGACACCGGGGAGCTGTTTTTT	CASSPLQGSDTGELFF
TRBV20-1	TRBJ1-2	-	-	TGCAGTGCCTCCGGGTCGGGCTATGGCTACACCTTC	CSASGSGYGYTF
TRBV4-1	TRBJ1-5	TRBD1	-	TGCGCCAGCACGGGGACAGCCCATAGCAATCAGCCCCAGCATTTT	CASTGTAHSNQPQHF
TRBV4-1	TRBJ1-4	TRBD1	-	TGCGCCAGCAGCCAAGAGGACAGGGGAGGGGAAAAACTGTTTTTT	CASSQEDRGGEKLFF
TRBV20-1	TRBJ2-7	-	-	TGCAGTGCCCCCTTGACCCGCTCCTACGAGCAGTACTTC	CSAPLTRSYEQYF
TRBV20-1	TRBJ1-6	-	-	TGCAGTCCCGCCCAGAGCTCCTATAATTCACCCCTCCACTTT	CSPAQSSYNSPLHF
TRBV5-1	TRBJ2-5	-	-	TGCGCCAGCAGCATTGGAGAAGAGACCCAGTACTTC	CASSIGEETQYF
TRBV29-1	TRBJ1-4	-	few	TGCAGCGTTGAGCAGGAATGGACTAATGAAAAACTGTTTTTT	CSVEQEWTNEKLFF